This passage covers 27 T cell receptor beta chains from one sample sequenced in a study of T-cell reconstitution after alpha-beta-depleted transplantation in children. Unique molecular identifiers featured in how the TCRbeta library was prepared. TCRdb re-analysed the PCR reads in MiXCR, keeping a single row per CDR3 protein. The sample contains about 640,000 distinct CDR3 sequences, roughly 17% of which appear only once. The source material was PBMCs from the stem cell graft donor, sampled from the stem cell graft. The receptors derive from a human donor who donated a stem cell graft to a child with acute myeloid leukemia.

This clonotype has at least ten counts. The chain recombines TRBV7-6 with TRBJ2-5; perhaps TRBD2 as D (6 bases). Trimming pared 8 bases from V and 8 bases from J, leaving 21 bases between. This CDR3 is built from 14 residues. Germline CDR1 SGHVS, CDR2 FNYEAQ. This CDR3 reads CASGATGSRGTQYF. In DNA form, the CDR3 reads TGTGCCAGCGGCGCTACGGGGTCGCGGGGTACCCAGTACTTC. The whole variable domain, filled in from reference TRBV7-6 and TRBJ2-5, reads GAGVSQSPRYKVTKRGQDVALRCDPISGHVSLYWYRQALGQGPEFLTYFNYEAQQDKSGLPNDRFSAERPEGSISTLTIQRTEQRDSAMYRCASGATGSRGTQYFGPGTRLLVL.

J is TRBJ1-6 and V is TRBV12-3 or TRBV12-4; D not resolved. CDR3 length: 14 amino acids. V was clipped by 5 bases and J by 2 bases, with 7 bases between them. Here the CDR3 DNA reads TGTGCCAGCAGTCTCGGGACCTATAATTCACCCCTCCACTTT. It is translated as CASSLGTYNSPLHF.

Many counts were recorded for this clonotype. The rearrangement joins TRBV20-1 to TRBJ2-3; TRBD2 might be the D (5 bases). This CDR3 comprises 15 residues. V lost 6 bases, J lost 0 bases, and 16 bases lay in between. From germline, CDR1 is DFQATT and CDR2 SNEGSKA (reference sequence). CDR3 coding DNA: TGCAGTGCCCCCCGGCCGGGGTTGAGCACAGATACGCAGTATTTT. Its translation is CSAPRPGLSTDTQYF.

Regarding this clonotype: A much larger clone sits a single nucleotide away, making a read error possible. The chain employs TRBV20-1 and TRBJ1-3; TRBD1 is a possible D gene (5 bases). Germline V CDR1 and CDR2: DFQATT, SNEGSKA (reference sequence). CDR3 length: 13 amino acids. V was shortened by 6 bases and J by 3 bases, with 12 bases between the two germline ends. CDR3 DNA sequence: TGCAGTGCCCAGAGGGGCTTTGGAAACACCATATATTTT. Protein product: CSAQRGFGNTIYF.

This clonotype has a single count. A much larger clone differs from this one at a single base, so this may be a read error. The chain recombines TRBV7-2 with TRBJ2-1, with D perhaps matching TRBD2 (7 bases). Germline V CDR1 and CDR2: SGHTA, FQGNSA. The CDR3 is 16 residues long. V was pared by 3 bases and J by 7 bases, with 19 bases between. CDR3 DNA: TGTGCCAGCAGCTTTGATCGGGGCCGGGGGGCGAATGAGCAGTTCTTC. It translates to CASSFDRGRGANEQFF.

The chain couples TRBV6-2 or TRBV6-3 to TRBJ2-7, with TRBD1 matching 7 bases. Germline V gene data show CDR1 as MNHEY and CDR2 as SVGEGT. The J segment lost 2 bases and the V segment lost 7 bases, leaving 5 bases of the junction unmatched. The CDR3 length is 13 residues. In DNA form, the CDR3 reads TGTGCCAGCACCTTAGACAGGGCCTACGAGCAGTACTTC. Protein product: CASTLDRAYEQYF.

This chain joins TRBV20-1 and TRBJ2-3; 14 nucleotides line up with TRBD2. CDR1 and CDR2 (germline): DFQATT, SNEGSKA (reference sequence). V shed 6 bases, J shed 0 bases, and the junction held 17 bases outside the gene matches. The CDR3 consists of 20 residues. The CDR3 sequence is CSADGTSGGIYTQSTDTQYF. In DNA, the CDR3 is TGCAGTGCGGACGGGACTAGCGGGGGTATCTATACACAAAGCACAGATACGCAGTATTTT.

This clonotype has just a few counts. The CDR3 DNA reads TGTGCCAGCAGCTGGGGTGGGCTAGGAACAGATACGCAGTATTTT. It is translated as CASSWGGLGTDTQYF. The chain has TRBV5-6 and TRBJ2-3; D remains ambiguous. Between the trimmed V and J ends, which lost 3 bases and 3 bases, there was a span of 14 bases. CDR1 is SGHDT and CDR2 is YYEEEE in the germline V gene. This CDR3 is built from 15 residues.

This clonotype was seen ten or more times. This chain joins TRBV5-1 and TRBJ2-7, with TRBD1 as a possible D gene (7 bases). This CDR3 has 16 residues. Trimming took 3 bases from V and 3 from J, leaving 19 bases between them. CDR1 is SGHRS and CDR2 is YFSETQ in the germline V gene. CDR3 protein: CASSWGDSRSYYEQYF. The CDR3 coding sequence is TGCGCCAGCAGCTGGGGGGACAGCCGCAGCTACTACGAGCAGTACTTC. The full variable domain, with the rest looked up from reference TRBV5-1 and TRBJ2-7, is KAGVTQTPRYLIKTRGQQVTLSCSPISGHRSVSWYQQTPGQGLQFLFEYFSETQRNKGNFPGRFSGRQFSNSRSEMNVSTLELGDSALYLCASSWGDSRSYYEQYFGPGTRLTVT.

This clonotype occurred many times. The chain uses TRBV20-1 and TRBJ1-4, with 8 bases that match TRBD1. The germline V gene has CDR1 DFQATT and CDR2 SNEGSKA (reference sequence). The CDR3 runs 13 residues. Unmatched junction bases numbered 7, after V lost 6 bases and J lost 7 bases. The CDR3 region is CSARTGWGEKLFF. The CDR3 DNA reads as TGCAGTGCAAGGACAGGGTGGGGTGAAAAACTGTTTTTT.

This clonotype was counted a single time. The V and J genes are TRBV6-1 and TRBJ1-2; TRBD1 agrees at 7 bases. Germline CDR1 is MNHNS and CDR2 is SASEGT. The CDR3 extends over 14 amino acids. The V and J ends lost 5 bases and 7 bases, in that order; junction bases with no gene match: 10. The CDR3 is CASSRQGPPGGYTF. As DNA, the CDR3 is TGTGCCAGCAGTCGACAGGGCCCTCCTGGTGGCTACACCTTC.

The CDR3 loop is CASSPGLAGRTEQYV. The CDR3 DNA reads TGTGCCAGCAGCCCGGGACTAGCGGGGAGGACCGAGCAGTACGTC. V usage is TRBV7-2 and J usage is TRBJ2-7, with 13 nucleotides matching TRBD2. After removal of 5 bases from V and 6 bases from J, the junction contained 7 bases not matched to a gene. This CDR3 comprises 15 residues. Per the germline V gene, CDR1 is SGHTA and CDR2 is FQGNSA.

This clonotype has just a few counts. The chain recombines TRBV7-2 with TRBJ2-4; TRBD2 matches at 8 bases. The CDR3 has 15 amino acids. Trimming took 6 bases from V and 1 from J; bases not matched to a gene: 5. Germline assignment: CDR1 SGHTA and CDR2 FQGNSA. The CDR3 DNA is TGTGCCAGCAGGTTCGGGGGGGGTGCCAAAAACATTCAGTACTTC. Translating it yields CASRFGGGAKNIQYF.

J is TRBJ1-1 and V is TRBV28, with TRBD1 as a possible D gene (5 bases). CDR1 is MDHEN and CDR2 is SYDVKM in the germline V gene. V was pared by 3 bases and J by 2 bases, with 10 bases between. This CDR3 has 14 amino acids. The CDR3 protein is CASSLIGGNTEAFF. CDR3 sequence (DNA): TGTGCCAGCAGTTTGATTGGGGGAAACACTGAAGCTTTCTTT.

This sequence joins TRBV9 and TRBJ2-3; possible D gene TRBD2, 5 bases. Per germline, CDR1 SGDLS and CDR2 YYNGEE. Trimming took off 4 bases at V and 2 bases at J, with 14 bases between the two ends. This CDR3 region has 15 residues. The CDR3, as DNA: TGTGCCAGCAGCCCCCAGGACTCGTTCACAGATACGCAGTATTTT. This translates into CASSPQDSFTDTQYF.

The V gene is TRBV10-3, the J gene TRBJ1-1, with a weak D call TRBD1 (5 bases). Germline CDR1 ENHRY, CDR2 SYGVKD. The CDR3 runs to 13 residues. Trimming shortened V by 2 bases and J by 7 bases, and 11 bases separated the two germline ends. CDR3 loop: CAISEPLTVEAFF. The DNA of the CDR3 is TGTGCCATCAGTGAGCCCCTGACAGTTGAAGCTTTCTTT.

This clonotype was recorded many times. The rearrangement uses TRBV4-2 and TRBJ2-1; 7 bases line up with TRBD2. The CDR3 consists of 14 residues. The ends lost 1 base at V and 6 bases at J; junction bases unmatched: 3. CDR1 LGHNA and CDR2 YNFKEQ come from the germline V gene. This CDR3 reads CASSQAGGANEQFF. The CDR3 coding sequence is TGTGCCAGCAGCCAAGCGGGGGGTGCCAATGAGCAGTTCTTC.

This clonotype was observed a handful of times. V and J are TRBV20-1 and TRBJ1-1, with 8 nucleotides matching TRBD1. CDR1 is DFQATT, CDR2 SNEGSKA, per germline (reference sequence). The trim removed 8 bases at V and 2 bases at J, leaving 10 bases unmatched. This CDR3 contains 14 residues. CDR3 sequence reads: CSTSTGGGNTEAFF. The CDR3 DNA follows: TGCAGTACGAGTACAGGGGGAGGTAACACTGAAGCTTTCTTT.

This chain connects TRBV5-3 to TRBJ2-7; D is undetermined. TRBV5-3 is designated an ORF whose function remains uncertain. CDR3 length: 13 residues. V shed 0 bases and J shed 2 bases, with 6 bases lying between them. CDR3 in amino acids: CARSLELTYEQYV. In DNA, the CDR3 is TGTGCCAGAAGCTTGGAACTGACCTACGAGCAGTACGTC.

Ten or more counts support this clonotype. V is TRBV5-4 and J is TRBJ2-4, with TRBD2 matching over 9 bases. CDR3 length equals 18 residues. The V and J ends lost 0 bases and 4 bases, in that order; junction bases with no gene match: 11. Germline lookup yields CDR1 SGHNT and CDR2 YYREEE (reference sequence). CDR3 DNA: TGTGCCAGCAGCTTGGCCGTAGTGCGGGGGGGCAGGAAAAACATTCAGTACTTC. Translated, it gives CASSLAVVRGGRKNIQYF.

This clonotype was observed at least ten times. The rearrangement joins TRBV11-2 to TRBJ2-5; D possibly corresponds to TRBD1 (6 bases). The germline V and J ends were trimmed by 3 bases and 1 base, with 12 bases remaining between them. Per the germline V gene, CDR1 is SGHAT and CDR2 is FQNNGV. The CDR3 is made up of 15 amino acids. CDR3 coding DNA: TGTGCCAGCAGCTTGAGGGGGAGCGGCCAAGAGACCCAGTACTTC. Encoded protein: CASSLRGSGQETQYF. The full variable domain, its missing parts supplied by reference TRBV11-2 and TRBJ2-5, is EAGVAQSPRYKIIEKRQSVAFWCNPISGHATLYWYQQILGQGPKLLIQFQNNGVVDDSQLPKDRFSAERLKGVDSTLKIQPAKLEDSAVYLCASSLRGSGQETQYFGPGTRLLVL.

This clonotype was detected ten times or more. CDR3: CSARGEGDMAGYTF. The CDR3 DNA is TGCAGTGCTAGAGGAGAGGGCGATATGGCTGGCTACACCTTC. The rearrangement uses TRBV20-1 and TRBJ1-2; D is ambiguous. This CDR3 has 14 residues. Germline CDR1 and CDR2: DFQATT and SNEGSKA (reference sequence). V lost 1 base and J lost 7, with 16 bases in between.

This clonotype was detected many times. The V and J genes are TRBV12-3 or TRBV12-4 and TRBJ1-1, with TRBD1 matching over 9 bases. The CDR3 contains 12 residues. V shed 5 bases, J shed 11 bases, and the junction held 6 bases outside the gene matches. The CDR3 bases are TGTGCCAGCAGTGTACAGGGGGCTACTGCTTTCTTT. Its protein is CASSVQGATAFF.

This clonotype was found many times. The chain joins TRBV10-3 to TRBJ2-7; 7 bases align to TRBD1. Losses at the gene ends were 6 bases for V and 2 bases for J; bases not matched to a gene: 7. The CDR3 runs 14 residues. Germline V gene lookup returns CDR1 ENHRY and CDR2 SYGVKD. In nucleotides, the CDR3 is TGTGCCATCAGCCAGCCGGGACAGACCTACGAGCAGTACTTC. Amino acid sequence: CAISQPGQTYEQYF.

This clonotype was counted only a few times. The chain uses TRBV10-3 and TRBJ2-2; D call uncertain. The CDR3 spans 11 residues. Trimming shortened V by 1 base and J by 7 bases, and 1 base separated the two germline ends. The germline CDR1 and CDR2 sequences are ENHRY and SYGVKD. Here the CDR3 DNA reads TGTGCCATCAGTGAGTTCGGGGAGCTGTTTTTT. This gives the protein CAISEFGELFF.

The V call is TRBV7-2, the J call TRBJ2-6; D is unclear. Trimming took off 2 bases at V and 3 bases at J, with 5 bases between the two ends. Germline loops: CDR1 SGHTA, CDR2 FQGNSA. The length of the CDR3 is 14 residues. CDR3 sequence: CASSLRRGANVLTF. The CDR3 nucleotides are TGTGCCAGCAGCTTACGGCGTGGGGCCAACGTCCTGACTTTC.

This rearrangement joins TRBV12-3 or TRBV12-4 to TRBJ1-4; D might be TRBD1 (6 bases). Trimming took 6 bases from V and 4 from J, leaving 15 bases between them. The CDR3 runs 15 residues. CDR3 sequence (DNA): TGTGCCAGCAGCCACCCCGGGGGCGATAATGAAAAACTGTTTTTT. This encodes CASSHPGGDNEKLFF.